This TCR beta chain emerged from a study of B cell selection in AIRE deficiency. This table comes from immunoSEQ multiplex PCR, and its TCRdb copy is limited to in-frame clones, with some not included. The table has 21,000 or so clones, roughly 97% seen once; the top ten hold roughly 0.29%. Sorting defined conventional CD4 T cells as CD4+CD127+. The receptor's source is a human donor with AIRE deficiency. Material: conventional CD4+ T cells sorted from PBMCs.

CDR3 in amino acids: CASSARSSYEQYF. DNA for the CDR3: TGTGCCAGCAGCGCGCGGTCCTCCTACGAGCAGTACTTC. This chain joins TRBV6-6 and TRBJ2-7; D is uncertain. V lost 6 bases to trimming and J lost 0 bases, with 9 bases between them. The CDR3 loop spans 13 amino acids. The germline gives CDR1 MNHNY, CDR2 SVGAGI (reference sequence).